Sequencing of this T cell receptor (beta chain) was carried out in a study of cytomegalovirus exposure and HLA in healthy donors. The CDR3 has 13 residues. V lost 7 bases, J lost 3 bases, and 10 bases lay in between. The germline V gene has CDR1 SNHLY and CDR2 FYNNEI. This PCR relied on a set of 60 Vbeta primers and 13 Jbeta primers. TCRdb's table, derived via immunoSEQ multiplex PCR, lists solely in-frame clones and lacks some. The sample lists 150,000 to 200,000 clones, about 75% occurring once. This receptor was obtained from a female donor in good health and CMV-seronegative. Sequences were obtained from PBMCs. The J gene is TRBJ1-5, the V gene TRBV2; D remains unclear. CDR3 bases: TGTGCCAGCAACGTAGAATTCAATCAGCCCCAGCATTTT. Protein sequence: CASNVEFNQPQHF.